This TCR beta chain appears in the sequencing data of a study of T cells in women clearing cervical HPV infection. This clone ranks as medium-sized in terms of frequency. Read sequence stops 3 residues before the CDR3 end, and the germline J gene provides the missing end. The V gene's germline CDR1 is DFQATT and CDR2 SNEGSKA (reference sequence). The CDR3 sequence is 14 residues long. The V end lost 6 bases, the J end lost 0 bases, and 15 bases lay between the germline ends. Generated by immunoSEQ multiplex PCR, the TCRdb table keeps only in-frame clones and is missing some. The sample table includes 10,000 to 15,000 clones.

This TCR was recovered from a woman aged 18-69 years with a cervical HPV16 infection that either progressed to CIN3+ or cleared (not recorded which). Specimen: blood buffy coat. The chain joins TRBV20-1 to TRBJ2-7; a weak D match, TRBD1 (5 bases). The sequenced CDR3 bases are TGCAGTGCAGAACCGACAGTGAACTCCTACGAG. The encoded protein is CSAEPTVNSYE. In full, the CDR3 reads CSAEPTVNSYEQYF.